Below, 5 T cell receptor beta chains from the same sample are listed, as sequenced in a study of shared clonotypes between healthy human individuals. Data came from immunoSEQ multiplex PCR; TCRdb stores just in-frame clones and leaves some out. The repertoire includes roughly 1,500,000 clones, around 98% of them detected once, and 0.4% to 0.45% sits in the top ten. Sequenced input: naive CD4+ T cells sorted from blood. The sample's subset: CD45RA+ positively selected. The receptor source for this set is a man aged 25 to 40 in good health.

The chain recombines TRBV6-1 with TRBJ2-2; the match to TRBD2 covers 13 bases. The J segment lost 6 bases and the V segment lost 4 bases, leaving 11 bases of the junction unmatched. CDR1 is MNHNS, CDR2 SASEGT, per germline. The CDR3 is made up of 18 amino acids. This CDR3 reads CASSGRPRTSGSSGELFF. CDR3 bases: TGTGCCAGCAGTGGAAGACCGAGGACTAGCGGGAGTTCCGGGGAGCTGTTTTTT.

The chain couples TRBV29-1 to TRBJ2-5; D remains ambiguous. The CDR3 consists of 12 residues. Per the germline V gene, CDR1 is SQVTM and CDR2 is ANQGSEA. The germline V and J ends were trimmed by 6 bases and 2 bases, with 10 bases remaining between them. The DNA of the CDR3 is TGCAGCGTAGTCCCCACACAAGAGACCCAGTACTTC. This encodes CSVVPTQETQYF.

The V gene is TRBV7-9, the J gene TRBJ2-3; maybe TRBD2 (6 bases). V lost 5 bases, J lost 0 bases, and 18 bases lay in between. The germline gives CDR1 SEHNR, CDR2 FQNEAQ (reference sequence). This CDR3 comprises 17 residues. CDR3 protein: CASSPRLTRASTDTQYF. The CDR3 region has the DNA TGTGCCAGCAGCCCCCGGCTGACTAGAGCTAGCACAGATACGCAGTATTTT.

The rearrangement links TRBV11-3 to TRBJ2-2; D is undetermined. The CDR3 extends over 14 amino acids. V was shortened by 5 bases and J by 3 bases, with 10 bases between the two germline ends. CDR1 and CDR2 (germline): SGHNT, YENEEA. The CDR3, as DNA: TGTGCCAGCAGCCCAAGATCAGACACCGGGGAGCTGTTTTTT. Protein product: CASSPRSDTGELFF.

The chain is built from TRBV19 and TRBJ2-5; a weak D match, TRBD2 (6 bases). Deletions cut 8 bases from V and 5 bases from J, with 18 bases between. The CDR3 covers 14 residues. Looked up from germline, CDR1 is LNHDA and CDR2 is SQIVND (reference sequence). In DNA, the CDR3 is TGTGCCAGTGGGACCCTCGGCGGAGGGGAGACCCAGTACTTC. The encoded protein is CASGTLGGGETQYF. The full variable domain, in which reference TRBV19 and TRBJ2-5 provide the parts outside the CDR3, is DGGITQSPKYLFRKEGQNVTLSCEQNLNHDAMYWYRQDPGQGLRLIYYSQIVNDFQKGDIAEGYSVSREKKESFPLTVTSAQKNPTAFYLCASGTLGGGETQYFGPGTRLLVL.